This TCR beta chain was recorded in a study of identical twins. J lost 4 bases, V lost 5 bases, and 15 bases had no gene match. This CDR3 has 16 amino acids. Germline CDR1 and CDR2: DFQATT and SNEGSKA (reference sequence). A word on this clonotype: Its target is unknown.

TCRdb recomputed calls from the 5' RACE reads with MiXCR, one row per CDR3 protein. In the table there are a few hundred thousand distinct CDR3 sequences, 9.6% of which are singletons. Broader study findings: Within cord blood, abundant beta clonotypes carried fewer insertions, but memory repertoires showed no such trend. Cross-sectional statistics, not tracking of the same donors, supported the conclusions. Monozygotic twins shared more out-of-frame TCR alpha than recombination models predicted.

This same sample was also taken into another study, of yellow fever vaccine responses in identical twins.

This receptor was taken from a woman under 30 in good health. Specimen: PBMCs. The chain couples TRBV20-1 to TRBJ2-3, with 7 bases aligning to TRBD2. The CDR3 sequence: CSARPPGLSFADTQYF. The CDR3 nucleotides read TGCAGTGCTCGACCACCGGGACTAAGTTTCGCAGATACGCAGTATTTT.